The rows below give T cell receptor beta chains drawn from one sample of a study of shared clonotypes between healthy human individuals. Sequencing used immunoSEQ multiplex PCR; TCRdb keeps in-frame clones, though not all of them. Seen here are fewer than 350,000 clones, about nine tenths observed once, and the top ten hold around 15%. The sample consisted of memory CD8+ T cells sorted from blood. The receptors here all came from a man aged 18 to 29 in good health. The CDR3 runs from the conserved cysteine through the conserved F or W. A D gene is named only where the DNA matches it firmly. Clone size is given for some rows only: seen once, a few or many times, or a class if the clone is expanded.

>TRBV6-5|15|TRBJ2-7|-|TRBD1
CASSYSPGQFDEQYF
TGTGCCAGCAGTTACTCTCCGGGACAGTTCGACGAGCAGTACTTC
>TRBV7-2|16|TRBJ2-5|-|TRBD2
CASSSIAGGRTETQYF
TGTGCCAGCAGCTCGATAGCGGGAGGGCGGACGGAGACCCAGTACTTC
>TRBV6-1|15|TRBJ2-7|few|TRBD2
CASSGLAGLSYEQYF
TGTGCCAGCAGTGGTCTAGCGGGACTCTCCTACGAGCAGTACTTC
>TRBV5-6|16|TRBJ2-2|-|TRBD2
CASSPGLAGNTGELFF
TGTGCCAGCAGCCCCGGACTAGCGGGGAACACCGGGGAGCTGTTTTTT
>TRBV7-9|13|TRBJ2-7|-|-
CASSLTEGYEQYF
TGTGCCAGCAGCTTAACCGAGGGCTACGAGCAGTACTTC
>TRBV4-1|13|TRBJ2-7|-|-
CASSQWTQIQQYF
TGCGCCAGCAGCCAATGGACTCAGATTCAGCAGTACTTC
>TRBV6-5|14|TRBJ1-5|-|-
CASSLSESSQPQHF
TGTGCCAGCAGTCTCTCCGAAAGTAGTCAGCCCCAGCATTTT
>TRBV7-9|12|TRBJ1-5|-|-
CASSLEEGPQHF
TGTGCCAGCAGCCTAGAGGAAGGACCCCAGCATTTT
>TRBV27|14|TRBJ1-4|few|-
CASSPQGTNEKLFF
TGTGCCAGCAGTCCACAGGGAACTAATGAAAAACTGTTTTTT
>TRBV7-9|14|TRBJ2-1|few|TRBD2
CASSFTSANNEQFF
TGTGCCAGCAGCTTCACTAGCGCCAACAATGAGCAGTTCTTC
>TRBV7-2|15|TRBJ2-7|-|TRBD1
CASSLLLQGAWEQYF
TGTGCCAGCAGCTTACTCTTACAGGGGGCTTGGGAGCAGTACTTC
>TRBV5-6|15|TRBJ1-2|-|-
CASSLPILGPYGYTF
TGTGCCAGCAGCCTCCCTATATTGGGTCCCTATGGCTACACCTTC
>TRBV19|16|TRBJ1-2|-|-
CASSWPGSVTVYGYTF
TGTGCCAGTAGTTGGCCAGGAAGTGTTACTGTATATGGCTACACCTTC
>TRBV27|14|TRBJ2-7|-|-
CASSPTRGPDEQYF
TGTGCCAGCAGCCCAACTAGAGGTCCCGACGAGCAGTACTTC
>TRBV6-5|13|TRBJ2-3|-|-
CASSFLGTDTQYF
TGTGCCAGCAGTTTCCTGGGCACAGATACGCAGTATTTT
>TRBV15|15|TRBJ1-5|-|TRBD1
CATSHRQGVYQPQHF
TGTGCCACCAGTCACCGGCAGGGGGTTTATCAGCCCCAGCATTTT
>TRBV4-3|13|TRBJ2-3|-|-
CASSQEGRDTQYF
TGCGCCAGCAGCCAGGAAGGGCGGGATACGCAGTATTTT
>TRBV4-1|15|TRBJ2-3|-|-
CASSHSRAGTDTQYF
TGCGCCAGCAGCCACTCCCGAGCGGGCACAGATACGCAGTATTTT
>TRBV27|14|TRBJ2-7|-|-
CASRTWWWSYEQYF
TGTGCCAGCAGAACCTGGTGGTGGTCCTACGAGCAGTACTTC
>TRBV7-9|18|TRBJ2-7|-|TRBD2
CASSLATSGGRLSYEQYF
TGTGCCAGCAGCCTCGCGACTAGCGGGGGGCGACTCTCCTACGAGCAGTACTTC
>TRBV4-2|13|TRBJ2-7|-|-
CASSQERAYEQYF
TGTGCCAGCAGCCAAGAGAGGGCTTACGAGCAGTACTTC
>TRBV9|17|TRBJ2-7|-|TRBD2
CASSVDSAGGSIYEQYF
TGTGCCAGCAGCGTAGATTCAGCGGGGGGTTCTATATACGAGCAGTACTTC
>TRBV7-9|14|TRBJ2-2|-|-
CASSYGRDTGELFF
TGTGCCAGCAGCTACGGACGGGACACCGGGGAGCTGTTTTTT
>TRBV7-9|15|TRBJ1-2|-|-
CASSLATREVDGYTF
TGTGCCAGCAGCTTAGCTACCAGGGAGGTGGATGGCTACACCTTC
>TRBV30|13|TRBJ1-1|-|-
CAWSVDASSEAFF
TGTGCCTGGAGTGTGGATGCCAGCTCTGAAGCTTTCTTT
>TRBV29-1|15|TRBJ2-7|-|TRBD2
CSVIHLGRAPYEQYF
TGCAGCGTTATTCATCTAGGGAGGGCCCCCTACGAGCAGTACTTC
>TRBV6-1|13|TRBJ1-2|-|-
CASSDTGGYGYTF
TGTGCCAGCAGTGACACGGGAGGCTATGGCTACACCTTC
>TRBV6-9|12|TRBJ2-3|-|-
CASSCHMNTQYF
TGTGCCAGCAGCTGTCATATGAATACGCAGTATTTT
>TRBV9|14|TRBJ1-2|-|TRBD1
CASSVGDSAYGYTF
TGTGCCAGCAGCGTAGGGGACAGCGCCTATGGCTACACCTTC